These T cell receptor beta chains were read from a single sample in a study of T cells in Graves' hyperthyroidism and ophthalmopathy. TCRdb passed the multiplex PCR reads through MiXCR, listing each CDR3 protein once. This sample yields approximately 400,000 distinct CDR3 sequences, of which around 15% are seen a single time; around a fifth belongs to the top ten. Sequencing used blood. Receptors were obtained from a woman in her twenties or thirties with Graves' ophthalmopathy. The CDR3 runs from the conserved cysteine through the conserved F or W. The D gene is left open where the match is weak. Clone size is given for some rows only: seen once, a few or many times, or a class if the clone is expanded.

CDR3 DNA: TGTGCCTGGAGTGACGGGGACAGGGCGAGAGTGGATTTCTTT
CDR3 protein: CAWSDGDRARVDFF
D gene: TRBD1
V gene: TRBV30
J gene: TRBJ1-1
clone size: many

CDR3 DNA: TGTGCCAGCAGCTTAGCGGGGGCGGGTACAGATACGCAGTATTTT
CDR3 protein: CASSLAGAGTDTQYF
D gene: TRBD2
V gene: TRBV28
J gene: TRBJ2-3
clone size: many

CDR3 DNA: TGTGCCAGCACCAAGGGACATCGAGGGGCTTTCTTT
CDR3 protein: CASTKGHRGAFF
D gene: NA
V gene: TRBV13
J gene: TRBJ1-1
clone size: few

CDR3 DNA: TGTGCCAGCAGCCAAGTTCAAGGGGGCGAAGCTTTCTTT
CDR3 protein: CASSQVQGGEAFF
D gene: TRBD1
V gene: TRBV3-1
J gene: TRBJ1-1
clone size: many

CDR3 DNA: TGTGCCTGGAGTGCGGAGGTCAACCGAAATCAGCCCCAGCATTTT
CDR3 protein: CAWSAEVNRNQPQHF
D gene: NA
V gene: TRBV30
J gene: TRBJ1-5
clone size: few

CDR3 DNA: TGTGCCTGGAGGGATTTGGATAGTTCACCCCTCCACTTT
CDR3 protein: CAWRDLDSSPLHF
D gene: NA
V gene: TRBV30
J gene: TRBJ1-6
clone size: many

CDR3 DNA: TGTGCCAGCAGCTCGGACAGATATAGCAATCAGCCCCAGCATTTT
CDR3 protein: CASSSDRYSNQPQHF
D gene: NA
V gene: TRBV7-9
J gene: TRBJ1-5
clone size: few

CDR3 DNA: TGTGCCAGCAGCCGTAGCGGGATGAGTCTCTACGAGCAGTACTTC
CDR3 protein: CASSRSGMSLYEQYF
D gene: TRBD2
V gene: TRBV12-3/TRBV12-4
J gene: TRBJ2-7
clone size: NA

CDR3 DNA: TGTGCCAGCAGTCCATCGGGGGGATCAAGATTCAATGAGCAGTTCTTC
CDR3 protein: CASSPSGGSRFNEQFF
D gene: TRBD2
V gene: TRBV27
J gene: TRBJ2-1
clone size: few

CDR3 DNA: TGTGCCAGCAGTCTACAGGGGGCGAGTTCACCCCTCCACTTT
CDR3 protein: CASSLQGASSPLHF
D gene: TRBD1
V gene: TRBV6-1
J gene: TRBJ1-6
clone size: few

CDR3 DNA: TGCAGTGCTAGTGACAGGGGCCTTGGCGGGGAGCTGTTTTTT
CDR3 protein: CSASDRGLGGELFF
D gene: TRBD1
V gene: TRBV20-1
J gene: TRBJ2-2
clone size: NA

CDR3 DNA: TGTGCCAGCTCAGCCGGACAGGGGACGAGCTCCTACGAGCAGTACTTC
CDR3 protein: CASSAGQGTSSYEQYF
D gene: TRBD1
V gene: TRBV18
J gene: TRBJ2-7
clone size: NA

CDR3 DNA: TGTGCCAGCAGTTCGATACAGGGAGGGCCCTACGAGCAGTACTTC
CDR3 protein: CASSSIQGGPYEQYF
D gene: NA
V gene: TRBV28
J gene: TRBJ2-7
clone size: many

CDR3 DNA: TGTGCCAGCTCCCCCTCAGTAGAGGGTAAAAACATTCAGTACTTC
CDR3 protein: CASSPSVEGKNIQYF
D gene: NA
V gene: TRBV18
J gene: TRBJ2-4
clone size: many

CDR3 DNA: TGTGCCAGCAGCCCCCAAGGTCGTACGCAGTATTTT
CDR3 protein: CASSPQGRTQYF
D gene: NA
V gene: TRBV11-2
J gene: TRBJ2-3
clone size: many

CDR3 DNA: TGTGCCAGCAGACCGCCGGGAACAGCGGATAATTCACCCCTCCACTTT
CDR3 protein: CASRPPGTADNSPLHF
D gene: NA
V gene: TRBV7-8
J gene: TRBJ1-6
clone size: many

CDR3 DNA: TGTGCCAGCAGCTTAGAATGGGGGGCCGACGAGCAGTACTTC
CDR3 protein: CASSLEWGADEQYF
D gene: NA
V gene: TRBV11-2
J gene: TRBJ2-7
clone size: many

CDR3 DNA: TGCGCCAGCTATAGCGGGGGCTACTACAATGAGCAGTTCTTC
CDR3 protein: CASYSGGYYNEQFF
D gene: TRBD2
V gene: TRBV5-1
J gene: TRBJ2-1
clone size: many

CDR3 DNA: TGTGCCAGCAGTTTCGGACATGACTATGGCTACACCTTC
CDR3 protein: CASSFGHDYGYTF
D gene: NA
V gene: TRBV12-3/TRBV12-4
J gene: TRBJ1-2
clone size: few

CDR3 DNA: TGTGCCAGCAGCCCGGGACTAGCGGGGGCAAACACCGGGGAGCTGTTTTTT
CDR3 protein: CASSPGLAGANTGELFF
D gene: TRBD2
V gene: TRBV7-2
J gene: TRBJ2-2
clone size: many

CDR3 DNA: TGTGCCAGCAGCGTAGACGTTTCGGGGGGAAAAAACATTCAGTACTTC
CDR3 protein: CASSVDVSGGKNIQYF
D gene: TRBD2
V gene: TRBV9
J gene: TRBJ2-4
clone size: many

CDR3 DNA: TGCAGTGCTAGAGTTCTCCGGGGGACAGCACGGGCTGGTGAGCAGTTCTTC
CDR3 protein: CSARVLRGTARAGEQFF
D gene: NA
V gene: TRBV20-1
J gene: TRBJ2-1
clone size: few

CDR3 DNA: TGTGCCACCAGTGAGTCAGGAGGGGGCAATCAGCCCCAGCATTTT
CDR3 protein: CATSESGGGNQPQHF
D gene: NA
V gene: TRBV10-3
J gene: TRBJ1-5
clone size: NA

CDR3 DNA: TGTGCCAGCAGCGTAGAGGGTCGGGGATCGGGGACCGGGGAGTATGGCAATCAGCCCCAGCATTTT
CDR3 protein: CASSVEGRGSGTGEYGNQPQHF
D gene: NA
V gene: TRBV9
J gene: TRBJ1-5
clone size: many

CDR3 DNA: TGCAGTGCTTGGGGAACCAGCTCTGGAAACACCATATATTTT
CDR3 protein: CSAWGTSSGNTIYF
D gene: NA
V gene: TRBV20-1
J gene: TRBJ1-3
clone size: NA

CDR3 DNA: TGCGCCAGCAGCCCGGGACAGGGTGAGACAGATACGCAGTATTTT
CDR3 protein: CASSPGQGETDTQYF
D gene: TRBD1
V gene: TRBV4-1
J gene: TRBJ2-3
clone size: many

CDR3 DNA: TGTGCCAGTAGTATTTTGGGGGCGACGTCCTACAATGAGCAGTTCTTC
CDR3 protein: CASSILGATSYNEQFF
D gene: NA
V gene: TRBV19
J gene: TRBJ2-1
clone size: many

CDR3 DNA: TGTGCCAGCAAGGCAGGGAGCACTGAAGCTTTCTTT
CDR3 protein: CASKAGSTEAFF
D gene: NA
V gene: TRBV6-1
J gene: TRBJ1-1
clone size: few